Listed here are 13 T cell receptor beta chains from one sample, sequenced in a study of T cell responses to AZD1222 COVID-19 vaccine. TCRdb's copy holds only in-frame clones and misses some; the assay was immunoSEQ multiplex PCR. This table has 150,000 to 200,000 clones, approximately 94% appearing once. The specimen comprised peripheral blood, sampled on day 0 of AZD1222 vaccination. These receptors all come from an adult in good health.

The V gene is TRBV12-3 or TRBV12-4, the J gene TRBJ1-1; D is possibly TRBD1 (6 bases). The V and J ends lost 6 bases and 5 bases respectively, with 10 bases between them. CDR3 length: 12 residues. The CDR3 DNA sequence: TGTGCCAGCAGCCAGAGGGGGACTGAAGCTTTCTTT. Its translation: CASSQRGTEAFF.

This clone appeared a single time. This chain links TRBV28 with TRBJ2-1, with a tentative D call TRBD2 (6 bases). The CDR3 extends over 16 amino acids. Trimming took off 6 bases at V and 9 bases at J, with 24 bases between the two ends. CDR1 is MDHEN and CDR2 is SYDVKM in the germline V gene. CDR3: CASRLMGGGFLGEQFF. For the CDR3, the DNA is TGTGCCAGCAGGCTAATGGGGGGAGGCTTCCTCGGTGAGCAGTTCTTC. Complete variable domain (other parts from reference TRBV28 and TRBJ2-1): DVKVTQSSRYLVKRTGEKVFLECVQDMDHENMFWYRQDPGLGLRLIYFSYDVKMKEKGDIPEGYSVSREKKERFSLILESASTNQTSMYLCASRLMGGGFLGEQFFGPGTRLTVL.

The chain carries TRBV29-1 and TRBJ2-1; 12 positions match TRBD2. The germline gives CDR1 SQVTM, CDR2 ANQGSEA. V lost 5 bases and J lost 2; bases outside the gene matches: 4. This CDR3 has 15 amino acids. The CDR3 here is CSVRLAGAAYNEQFF. CDR3 nucleotide sequence: TGCAGCGTTAGACTAGCGGGAGCGGCCTACAATGAGCAGTTCTTC.

The CDR3 loop reads CASSEWDQAFF. As DNA, the CDR3 is TGTGCCAGCAGTGAATGGGACCAAGCTTTCTTT. The chain uses TRBV6-1 and TRBJ1-1, with D perhaps matching TRBD1 (5 bases). With 2 bases removed from V and 9 bases from J, the gap between germline ends came to 7 bases. Germline lookup yields CDR1 MNHNS and CDR2 SASEGT. The CDR3 has 11 residues.

The chain uses TRBV24-1 and TRBJ1-5; D is undetermined. Between the trimmed V and J ends, which lost 5 bases and 2 bases, there was a span of 9 bases. Germline V gene lookup returns CDR1 KGHDR and CDR2 SFDVKD. The CDR3 is 14 residues long. This CDR3 is CATSAGYGNQPQHF. DNA for the CDR3: TGTGCCACCAGTGCGGGGTATGGCAATCAGCCCCAGCATTTT.

This chain uses TRBV12-3 or TRBV12-4 with TRBJ2-7, with D hard to call. The CDR3 covers 13 residues. V lost 4 bases and J 5 bases, leaving 12 bases between the germline ends. This chain's CDR3 is CASSWPRSDEQYF. Here the CDR3 DNA reads TGTGCCAGCAGTTGGCCCCGATCGGACGAGCAGTACTTC.

The chain recombines TRBV7-6 with TRBJ1-5, with no clear D. V was trimmed by 1 base and J by 1 base, leaving 5 bases between them. The CDR3 is 14 amino acids. Looked up from germline, CDR1 is SGHVS and CDR2 is FNYEAQ. This CDR3 is CASSLERSNQPQHF. CDR3 coding DNA: TGTGCCAGCAGCTTAGAAAGGAGCAATCAGCCCCAGCATTTT.

As DNA, the CDR3 is TGCGCCAGCAGCCAAGGCCCTTTGAACAGGGGGTACACTGAAGCTTTCTTT. Encoded protein: CASSQGPLNRGYTEAFF. The chain couples TRBV4-3 to TRBJ1-1; TRBD1 matches at 8 bases. The CDR3 loop spans 17 amino acids. Germline V gene lookup returns CDR1 LGHNA and CDR2 YSLEER. V shed 1 base, J shed 3 bases, and the junction held 10 bases outside the gene matches.

The V and J genes are TRBV29-1 and TRBJ1-1, with a possible D match to TRBD1 (6 bases). Germline V gene sequence: CDR1 SQVTM, CDR2 ANQGSEA. The CDR3 contains 13 residues. V was clipped by 5 bases and J by 0 bases, with 10 bases between them. The CDR3 DNA reads as TGCAGCGTTAAGGGGGGCGTGAACACTGAAGCTTTCTTT. It encodes CSVKGGVNTEAFF.

This chain uses TRBV19 with TRBJ1-5; 8 bases align to TRBD1. The germline gives CDR1 LNHDA, CDR2 SQIVND (reference sequence). CDR3 size: 18 residues. The trim removed 5 bases at V and 1 base at J, leaving 13 bases unmatched. CDR3 sequence: CASSRRQGATISNQPQHF. CDR3 nucleotides: TGTGCCAGTAGTCGGCGGCAGGGGGCCACAATCAGCAATCAGCCCCAGCATTTT.

V is TRBV20-1 and J is TRBJ1-4; D uncertain. V shed 0 bases and J shed 8 bases, with 4 bases lying between them. This CDR3 has 11 residues. Germline assignment: CDR1 DFQATT and CDR2 SNEGSKA (reference sequence). CDR3 in amino acids: CSARDGEKLFF. The CDR3 nucleotides read TGCAGTGCTAGAGATGGGGAAAAACTGTTTTTT.

The genes are TRBV5-1 and TRBJ2-1; no clear D gene. Trimming cost V 4 bases and J 0 bases, with 11 bases left between them. The CDR3 is 15 residues long. CDR1 and CDR2 from the germline V gene are SGHRS and YFSETQ. The CDR3 region has the DNA TGCGCCAGCAGCCTCGTCGAGAGCTCCTACAATGAGCAGTTCTTC. Translating it yields CASSLVESSYNEQFF.

V is TRBV27 and J is TRBJ2-7; 15 bases line up with TRBD2. V lost 6 bases and J lost 6; bases outside the gene matches: 9. This CDR3 spans 16 amino acids. CDR1 MNHEY and CDR2 SMNVEV come from the germline V gene (reference sequence). The CDR3 bases are TGTGCCAGCAGAAGTTTTCCGGGACTAGCGGGAGGCGAGCAGTACTTC. It codes for CASRSFPGLAGGEQYF.